The clone carrying this TCR beta chain has a count of ten or more. Its matching antigen is unknown. TCRdb independently ran MiXCR on the 5' RACE reads; one entry per CDR3 protein. The data contain over 250,000 distinct CDR3 sequences, around 4.9% of them singletons. The sample is drawn from a study of T cells after yellow fever vaccination. Overall study: Some fractions had low cell numbers, and these were prepared with SMART-Seq v4 Ultra Low Input. The study, taken as a whole, reports: Most clones from primary vaccination were detected again post-booster (almost 98% CD4, roughly 91% CD8). Abundant clonotypes from the bulk population could have been carried over as contaminants into FACS-sorted repertoires. Overlap between CD4 and CD8 compartments was detected for a small share of clonotypes.

Trimming took off 4 bases at V and 13 bases at J, with 11 bases between the two ends. Germline V gene data show CDR1 as SGHDN and CDR2 as FVKESK. The CDR3 is made up of 11 amino acids. The sample was CD4+ T cells sorted from PBMCs, taken on the day of the yellow fever booster vaccination. The clonotype comes from a young man who received the YFV17D yellow fever vaccine. The rearrangement links TRBV14 to TRBJ2-1, with D perhaps matching TRBD1 (5 bases). DNA of the CDR3: TGTGCCAGCAGCCCAGGGTACTATCAGTTCTTC. Encoded protein: CASSPGYYQFF.